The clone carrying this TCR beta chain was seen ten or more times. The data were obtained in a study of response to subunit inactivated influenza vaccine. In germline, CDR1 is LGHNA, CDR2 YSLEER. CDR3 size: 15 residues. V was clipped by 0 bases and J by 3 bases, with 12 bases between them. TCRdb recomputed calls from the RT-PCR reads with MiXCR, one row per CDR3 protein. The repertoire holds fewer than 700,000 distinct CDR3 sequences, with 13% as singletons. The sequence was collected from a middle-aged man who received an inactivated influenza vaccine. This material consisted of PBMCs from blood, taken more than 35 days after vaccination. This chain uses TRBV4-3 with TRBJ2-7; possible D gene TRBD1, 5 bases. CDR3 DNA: TGCGCCAGCAGCCAAGATATCAGGGATTACTACGAGCAGTACTTC. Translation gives CASSQDIRDYYEQYF.